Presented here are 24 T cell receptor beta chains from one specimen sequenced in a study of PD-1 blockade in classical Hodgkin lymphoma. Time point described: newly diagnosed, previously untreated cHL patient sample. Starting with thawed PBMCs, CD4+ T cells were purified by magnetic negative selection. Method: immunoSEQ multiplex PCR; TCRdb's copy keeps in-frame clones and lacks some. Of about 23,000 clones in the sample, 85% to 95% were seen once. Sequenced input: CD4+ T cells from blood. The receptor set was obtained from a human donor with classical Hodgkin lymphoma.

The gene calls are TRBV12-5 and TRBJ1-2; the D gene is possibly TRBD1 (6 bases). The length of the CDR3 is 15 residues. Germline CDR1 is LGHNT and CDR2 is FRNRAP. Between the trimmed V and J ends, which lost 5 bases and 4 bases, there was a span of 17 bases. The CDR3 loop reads CASGHHRVGGYGYTF. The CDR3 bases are TGTGCTAGTGGTCATCACAGGGTGGGGGGCTATGGCTACACCTTC.

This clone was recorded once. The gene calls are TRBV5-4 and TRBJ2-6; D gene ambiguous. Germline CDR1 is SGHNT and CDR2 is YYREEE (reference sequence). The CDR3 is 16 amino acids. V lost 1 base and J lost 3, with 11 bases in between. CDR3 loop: CASSLLSGYGANVLTF. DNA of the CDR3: TGTGCCAGCAGCTTGTTGTCCGGGTATGGGGCCAACGTCCTGACTTTC. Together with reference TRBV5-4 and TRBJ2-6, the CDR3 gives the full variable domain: ETGVTQSPTHLIKTRGQQVTLRCSSQSGHNTVSWYQQALGQGPQFIFQYYREEENGRGNFPPRFSGLQFPNYSSELNVNALELDDSALYLCASSLLSGYGANVLTFGAGSRLTVL.

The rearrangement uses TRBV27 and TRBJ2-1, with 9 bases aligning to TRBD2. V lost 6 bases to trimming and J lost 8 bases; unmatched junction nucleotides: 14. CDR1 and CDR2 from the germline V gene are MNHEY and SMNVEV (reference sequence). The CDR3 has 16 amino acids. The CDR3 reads CASSLPFPSGTDEQFF. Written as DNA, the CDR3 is TGTGCCAGCAGCCTCCCGTTTCCTAGCGGGACCGATGAGCAGTTCTTC.

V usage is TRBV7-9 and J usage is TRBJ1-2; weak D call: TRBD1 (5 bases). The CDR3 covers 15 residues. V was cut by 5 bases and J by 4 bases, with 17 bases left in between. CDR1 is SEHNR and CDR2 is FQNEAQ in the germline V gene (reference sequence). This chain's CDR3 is CASSLSSGGLYGYTF. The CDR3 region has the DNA TGTGCCAGCAGCCTCTCTAGCGGGGGTCTCTATGGCTACACCTTC.

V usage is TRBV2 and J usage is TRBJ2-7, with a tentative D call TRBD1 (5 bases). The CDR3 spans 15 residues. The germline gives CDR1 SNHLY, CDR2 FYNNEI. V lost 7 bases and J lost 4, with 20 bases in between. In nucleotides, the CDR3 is TGTGCCAGCACCATGAGTCGTCAGGGAACTTACGAGCAGTACTTC. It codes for CASTMSRQGTYEQYF.

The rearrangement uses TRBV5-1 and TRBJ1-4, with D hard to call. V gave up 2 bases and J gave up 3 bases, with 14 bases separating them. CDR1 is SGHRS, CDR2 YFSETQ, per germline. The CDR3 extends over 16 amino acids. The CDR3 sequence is CASSFQYTSANEKLFF. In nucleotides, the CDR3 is TGCGCCAGCAGCTTTCAATACACCTCGGCTAATGAAAAACTGTTTTTT.

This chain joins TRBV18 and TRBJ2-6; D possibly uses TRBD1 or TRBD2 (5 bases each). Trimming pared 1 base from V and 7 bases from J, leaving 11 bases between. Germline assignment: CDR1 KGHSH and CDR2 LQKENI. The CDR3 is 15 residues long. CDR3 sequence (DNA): TGTGCCAGCTCACCACAAGGGACGGTAGCCAACGTCCTGACTTTC. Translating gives CASSPQGTVANVLTF.

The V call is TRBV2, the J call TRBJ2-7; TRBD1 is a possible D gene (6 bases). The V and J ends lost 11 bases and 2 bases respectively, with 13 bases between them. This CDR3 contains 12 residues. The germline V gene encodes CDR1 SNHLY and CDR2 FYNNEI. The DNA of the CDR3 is TGTGCCGGAGGACAGTTTCCCTACGAGCAGTACTTC. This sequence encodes CAGGQFPYEQYF.

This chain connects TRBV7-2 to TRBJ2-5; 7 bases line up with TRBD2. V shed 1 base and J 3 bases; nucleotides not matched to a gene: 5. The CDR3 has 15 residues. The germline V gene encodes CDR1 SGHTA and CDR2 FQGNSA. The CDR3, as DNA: TGTGCCAGCAGCTTAGTTACTAGCGACAAAGAGACCCAGTACTTC. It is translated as CASSLVTSDKETQYF.

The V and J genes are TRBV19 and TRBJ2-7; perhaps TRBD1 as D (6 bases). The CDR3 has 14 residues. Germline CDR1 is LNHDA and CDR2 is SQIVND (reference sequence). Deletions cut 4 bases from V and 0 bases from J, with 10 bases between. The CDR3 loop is CASSRTVSSYEQYF. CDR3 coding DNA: TGTGCCAGTAGTAGGACAGTCAGCTCCTACGAGCAGTACTTC.

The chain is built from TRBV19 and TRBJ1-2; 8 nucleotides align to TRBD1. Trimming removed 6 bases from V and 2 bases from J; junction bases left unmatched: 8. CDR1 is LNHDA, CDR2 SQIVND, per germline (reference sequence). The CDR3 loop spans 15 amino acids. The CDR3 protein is CASRPITGGNYGYTF. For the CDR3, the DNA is TGTGCCAGTAGACCTATAACAGGGGGGAACTATGGCTACACCTTC.

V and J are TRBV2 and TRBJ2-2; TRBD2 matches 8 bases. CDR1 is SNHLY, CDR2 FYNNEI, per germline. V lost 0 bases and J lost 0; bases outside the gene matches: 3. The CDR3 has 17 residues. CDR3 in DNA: TGTGCCAGCAGTGAAGCACCGGGACTAGCGAACACCGGGGAGCTGTTTTTT. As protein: CASSEAPGLANTGELFF.

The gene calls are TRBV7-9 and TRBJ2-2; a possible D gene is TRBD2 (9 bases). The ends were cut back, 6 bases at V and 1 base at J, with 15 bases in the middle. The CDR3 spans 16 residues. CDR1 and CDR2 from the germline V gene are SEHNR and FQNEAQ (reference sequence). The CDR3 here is CASRASGTGNTGELFF. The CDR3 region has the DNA TGTGCCAGCAGGGCTAGCGGGACAGGGAACACCGGGGAGCTGTTTTTT.

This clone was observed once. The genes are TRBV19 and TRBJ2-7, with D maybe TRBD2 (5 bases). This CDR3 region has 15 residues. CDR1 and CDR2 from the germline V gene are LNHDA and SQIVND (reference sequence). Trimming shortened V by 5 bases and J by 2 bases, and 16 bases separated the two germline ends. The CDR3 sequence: CASSLSPGSPYEQYF. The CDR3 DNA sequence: TGTGCCAGTAGTTTATCCCCGGGGAGTCCCTACGAGCAGTACTTC.

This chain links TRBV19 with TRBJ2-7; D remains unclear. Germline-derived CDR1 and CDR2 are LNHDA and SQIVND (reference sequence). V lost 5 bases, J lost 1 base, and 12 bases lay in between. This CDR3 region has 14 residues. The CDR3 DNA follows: TGTGCCAGTAGTTTAGGGATGGATTCCTACGAGCAGTACTTC. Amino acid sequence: CASSLGMDSYEQYF.

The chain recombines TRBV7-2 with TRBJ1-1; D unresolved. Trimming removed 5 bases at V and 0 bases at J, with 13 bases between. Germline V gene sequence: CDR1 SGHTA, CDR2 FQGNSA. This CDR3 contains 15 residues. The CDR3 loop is CASSRIPSVNTEAFF. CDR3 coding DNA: TGTGCCAGCAGCCGAATCCCCTCCGTGAACACTGAAGCTTTCTTT.

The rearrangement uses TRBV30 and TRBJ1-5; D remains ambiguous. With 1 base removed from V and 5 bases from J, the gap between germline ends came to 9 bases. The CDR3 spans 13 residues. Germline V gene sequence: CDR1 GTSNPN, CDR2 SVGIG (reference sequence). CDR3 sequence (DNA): TGTGCCTGGAGTGGGTCGTACGATCAGCCCCAGCATTTT. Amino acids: CAWSGSYDQPQHF. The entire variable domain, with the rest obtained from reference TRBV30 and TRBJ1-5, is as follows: SQTIHQWPATLVQPVGSPLSLECTVEGTSNPNLYWYRQAAGRGLQLLFYSVGIGQISSEVPQNLSASRPQDRQFILSSKKLLLSDSGFYLCAWSGSYDQPQHFGDGTRLSIL.

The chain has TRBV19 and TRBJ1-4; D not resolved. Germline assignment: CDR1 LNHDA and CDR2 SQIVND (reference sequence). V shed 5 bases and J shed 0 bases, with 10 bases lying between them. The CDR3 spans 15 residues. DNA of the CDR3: TGTGCCAGTAGTGCACACAGCGCAACTAATGAAAAACTGTTTTTT. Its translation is CASSAHSATNEKLFF.

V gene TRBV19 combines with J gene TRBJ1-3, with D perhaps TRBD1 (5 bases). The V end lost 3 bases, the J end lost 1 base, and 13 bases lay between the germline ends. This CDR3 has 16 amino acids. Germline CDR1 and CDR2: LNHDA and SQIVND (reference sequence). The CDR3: CASSMTGWGSGNTIYF. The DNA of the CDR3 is TGTGCCAGTAGTATGACCGGATGGGGGTCTGGAAACACCATATATTTT.

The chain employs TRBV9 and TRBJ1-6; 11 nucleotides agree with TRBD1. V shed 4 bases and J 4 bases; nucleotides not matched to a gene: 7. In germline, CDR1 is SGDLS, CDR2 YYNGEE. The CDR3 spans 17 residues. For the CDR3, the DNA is TGTGCCAGCAGCTCCGGACAGGGGGCGAATTATAATTCACCCCTCCACTTT. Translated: CASSSGQGANYNSPLHF.

Written as DNA, the CDR3 is TGTGCCAGCTCACCCATCAAGGGCGCAGGAAACACCATATATTTT. Amino acids: CASSPIKGAGNTIYF. This chain links TRBV18 with TRBJ1-3; D not certain. CDR3 length equals 15 residues. Deletions cut 3 bases from V and 4 bases from J, with 13 bases between. CDR1 and CDR2 (germline): KGHSH, LQKENI.

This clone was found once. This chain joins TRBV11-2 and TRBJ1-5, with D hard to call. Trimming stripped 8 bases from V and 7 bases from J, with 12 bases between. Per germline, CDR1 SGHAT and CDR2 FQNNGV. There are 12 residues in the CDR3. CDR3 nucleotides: TGTGCCAGCTCCCGAGTAGGACAGCCCCAGCATTTT. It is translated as CASSRVGQPQHF.

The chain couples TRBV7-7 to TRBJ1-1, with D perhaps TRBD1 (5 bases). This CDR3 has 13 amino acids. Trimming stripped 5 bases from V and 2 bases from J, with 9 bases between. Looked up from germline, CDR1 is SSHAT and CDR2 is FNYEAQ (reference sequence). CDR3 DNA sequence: TGTGCCAGCAGCATGACAGTTAACACTGAAGCTTTCTTT. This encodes CASSMTVNTEAFF.

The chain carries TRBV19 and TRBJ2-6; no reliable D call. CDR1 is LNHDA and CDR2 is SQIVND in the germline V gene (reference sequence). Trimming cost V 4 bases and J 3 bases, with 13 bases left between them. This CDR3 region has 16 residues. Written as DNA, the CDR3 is TGTGCCAGTAGTACCCTAAATAGTGGTGGGGCCAACGTCCTGACTTTC. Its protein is CASSTLNSGGANVLTF.